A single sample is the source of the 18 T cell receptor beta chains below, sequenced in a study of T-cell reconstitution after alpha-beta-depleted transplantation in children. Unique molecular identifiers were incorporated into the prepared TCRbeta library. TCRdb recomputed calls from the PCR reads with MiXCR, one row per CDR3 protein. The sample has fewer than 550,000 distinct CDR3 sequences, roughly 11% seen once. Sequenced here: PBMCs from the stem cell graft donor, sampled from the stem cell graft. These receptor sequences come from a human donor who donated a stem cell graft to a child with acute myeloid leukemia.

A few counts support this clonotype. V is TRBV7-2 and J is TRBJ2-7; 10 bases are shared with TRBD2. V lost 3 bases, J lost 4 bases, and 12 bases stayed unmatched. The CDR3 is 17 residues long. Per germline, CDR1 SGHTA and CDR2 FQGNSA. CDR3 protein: CASSLGPPGLAPYEQYV. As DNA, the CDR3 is TGTGCCAGCAGCTTGGGACCCCCGGGACTAGCGCCGTACGAGCAGTACGTC.

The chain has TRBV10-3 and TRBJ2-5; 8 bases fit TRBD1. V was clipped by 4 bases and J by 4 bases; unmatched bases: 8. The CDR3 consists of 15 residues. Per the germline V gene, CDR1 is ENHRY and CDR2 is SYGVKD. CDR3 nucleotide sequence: TGTGCCATCAGTGGGCGACAGGGGAAAGGAGAGACCCAGTACTTC. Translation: CAISGRQGKGETQYF.

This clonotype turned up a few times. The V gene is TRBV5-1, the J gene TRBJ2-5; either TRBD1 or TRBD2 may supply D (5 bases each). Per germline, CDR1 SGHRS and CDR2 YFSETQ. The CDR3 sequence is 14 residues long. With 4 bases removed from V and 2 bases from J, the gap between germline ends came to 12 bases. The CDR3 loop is CASSTGRNQETQYF. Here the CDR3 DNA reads TGCGCCAGCAGCACGGGACGGAATCAAGAGACCCAGTACTTC.

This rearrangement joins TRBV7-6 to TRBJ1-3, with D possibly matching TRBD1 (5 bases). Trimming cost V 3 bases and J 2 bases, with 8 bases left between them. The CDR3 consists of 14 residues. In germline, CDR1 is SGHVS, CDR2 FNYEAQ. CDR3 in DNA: TGTGCCAGCAGCTTCGTGGGGGCTGGAAACACCATATATTTT. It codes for CASSFVGAGNTIYF.

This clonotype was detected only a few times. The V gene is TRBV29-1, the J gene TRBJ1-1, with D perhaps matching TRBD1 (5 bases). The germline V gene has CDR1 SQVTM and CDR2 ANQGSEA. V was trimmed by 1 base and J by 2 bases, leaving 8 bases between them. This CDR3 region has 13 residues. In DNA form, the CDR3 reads TGCAGCGTTGAAGGCAGGGCCAACACTGAAGCTTTCTTT. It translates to CSVEGRANTEAFF.

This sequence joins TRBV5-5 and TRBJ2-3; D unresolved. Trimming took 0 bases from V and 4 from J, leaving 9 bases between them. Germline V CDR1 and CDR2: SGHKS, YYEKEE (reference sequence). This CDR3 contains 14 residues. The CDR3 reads CASSLGTLADTQYF. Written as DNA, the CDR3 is TGTGCCAGCAGCTTGGGGACGCTCGCAGATACGCAGTATTTT. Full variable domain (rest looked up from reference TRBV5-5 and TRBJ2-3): DAGVTQSPTHLIKTRGQQVTLRCSPISGHKSVSWYQQVLGQGPQFIFQYYEKEERGRGNFPDRFSARQFPNYSSELNVNALLLGDSALYLCASSLGTLADTQYFGPGTRLTVL.

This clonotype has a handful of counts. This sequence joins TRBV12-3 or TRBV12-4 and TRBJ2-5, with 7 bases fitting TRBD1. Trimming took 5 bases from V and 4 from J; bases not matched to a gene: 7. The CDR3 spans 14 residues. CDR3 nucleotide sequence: TGTGCCAGCAGTGCCACAGGGGCGGGAGAGACCCAGTACTTC. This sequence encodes CASSATGAGETQYF.

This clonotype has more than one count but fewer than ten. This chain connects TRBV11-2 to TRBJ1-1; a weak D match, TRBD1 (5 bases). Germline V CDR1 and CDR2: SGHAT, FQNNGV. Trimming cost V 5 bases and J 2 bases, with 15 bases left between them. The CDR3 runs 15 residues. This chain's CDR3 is CASSLLLGRNTEAFF. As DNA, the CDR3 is TGTGCCAGCAGCCTACTTTTGGGACGCAACACTGAAGCTTTCTTT.

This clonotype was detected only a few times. The CDR3 sequence is CASSLEGGVEAFF. The CDR3 DNA follows: TGCGCCAGCAGCTTGGAAGGGGGAGTTGAAGCTTTCTTT. The V and J genes are TRBV5-1 and TRBJ1-1; D possibly corresponds to TRBD1 (6 bases). V lost 0 bases and J 7 bases, leaving 10 bases between the germline ends. The CDR3 contains 13 residues. Germline CDR1 is SGHRS and CDR2 is YFSETQ. Filled out from reference TRBV5-1 and TRBJ1-1, the complete variable domain reads KAGVTQTPRYLIKTRGQQVTLSCSPISGHRSVSWYQQTPGQGLQFLFEYFSETQRNKGNFPGRFSGRQFSNSRSEMNVSTLELGDSALYLCASSLEGGVEAFFGQGTRLTVV.

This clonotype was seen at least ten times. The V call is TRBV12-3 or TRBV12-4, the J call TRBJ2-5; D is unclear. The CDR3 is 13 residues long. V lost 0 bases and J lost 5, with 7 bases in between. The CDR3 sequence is CASSLAGFETQYF. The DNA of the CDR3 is TGTGCCAGCAGTTTAGCAGGGTTCGAGACCCAGTACTTC.

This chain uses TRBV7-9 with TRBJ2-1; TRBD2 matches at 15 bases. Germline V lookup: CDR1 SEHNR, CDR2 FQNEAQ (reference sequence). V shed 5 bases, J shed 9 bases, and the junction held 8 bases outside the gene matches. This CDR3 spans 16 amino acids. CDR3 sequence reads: CASSRTSGRGILEQFF. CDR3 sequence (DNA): TGTGCCAGCAGCCGGACTAGCGGGAGGGGAATACTTGAGCAGTTCTTC.

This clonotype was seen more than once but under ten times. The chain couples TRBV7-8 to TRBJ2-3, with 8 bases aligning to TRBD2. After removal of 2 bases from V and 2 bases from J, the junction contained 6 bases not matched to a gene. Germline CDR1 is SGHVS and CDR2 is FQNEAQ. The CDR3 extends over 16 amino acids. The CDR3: CASSLSGGGNTDTQYF. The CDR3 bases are TGTGCCAGCAGCTTATCTGGCGGGGGGAACACAGATACGCAGTATTTT.

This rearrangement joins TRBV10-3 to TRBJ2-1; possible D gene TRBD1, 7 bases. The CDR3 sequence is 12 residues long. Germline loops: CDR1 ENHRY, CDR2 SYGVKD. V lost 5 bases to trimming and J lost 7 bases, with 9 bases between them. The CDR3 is CAISSGGNEQFF. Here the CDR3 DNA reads TGTGCCATCAGTTCAGGGGGGAATGAGCAGTTCTTC.

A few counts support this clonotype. The CDR3 region is CASSQTNNYGYTF. The CDR3 region has the DNA TGTGCCAGCAGCCAAACGAATAACTATGGCTACACCTTC. The gene calls are TRBV3-1 and TRBJ1-2, with D unresolved. The CDR3 runs 13 residues. The V gene's germline CDR1 is LGHDT and CDR2 YNNKEL (reference sequence). Deletions cut 2 bases from V and 1 base from J, with 5 bases between. Combining the CDR3 with reference TRBV3-1 and TRBJ1-2 gives the whole variable domain DTAVSQTPKYLVTQMGNDKSIKCEQNLGHDTMYWYKQDSKKFLKIMFSYNNKELIINETVPNRFSPKSPDKAHLNLHINSLELGDSAVYFCASSQTNNYGYTFGSGTRLTVV.

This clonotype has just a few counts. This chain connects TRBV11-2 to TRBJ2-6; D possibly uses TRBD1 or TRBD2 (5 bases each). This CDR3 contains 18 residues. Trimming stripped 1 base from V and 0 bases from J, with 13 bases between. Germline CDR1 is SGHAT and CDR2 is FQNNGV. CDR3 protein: CASSLGGTVVSGANVLTF. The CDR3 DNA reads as TGTGCCAGCAGCTTAGGAGGGACGGTGGTCTCTGGGGCCAACGTCCTGACTTTC.

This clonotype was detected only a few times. The chain's CDR3 is CASSIQGADTIYF. As DNA, the CDR3 is TGTGCCAGCAGCATACAGGGGGCGGACACCATATATTTT. V and J are TRBV9 and TRBJ1-3, with 9 bases fitting TRBD1. The germline V gene has CDR1 SGDLS and CDR2 YYNGEE. The length of the CDR3 is 13 residues. V trimming: 4 bases; J trimming: 8 bases; junction bases outside the gene matches: 4.

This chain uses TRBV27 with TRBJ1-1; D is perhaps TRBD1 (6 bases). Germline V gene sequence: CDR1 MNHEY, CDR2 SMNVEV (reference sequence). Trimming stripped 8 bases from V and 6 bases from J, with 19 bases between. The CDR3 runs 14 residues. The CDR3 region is CASSLWGQSAEAFF. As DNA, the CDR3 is TGTGCCAGCTCTTTATGGGGGCAGTCGGCTGAAGCTTTCTTT.

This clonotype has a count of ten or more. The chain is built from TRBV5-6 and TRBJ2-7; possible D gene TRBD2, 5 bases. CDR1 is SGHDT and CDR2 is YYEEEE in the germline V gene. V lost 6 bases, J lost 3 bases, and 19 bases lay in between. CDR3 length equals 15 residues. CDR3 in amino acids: CASTKRELEDYEQYV. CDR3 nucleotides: TGTGCCAGCACCAAAAGGGAGTTAGAAGACTACGAGCAGTACGTC.